Given below is one T cell receptor (beta chain) in context. What it binds is unknown. CDR3 length: 14 residues. V was clipped by 2 bases and J by 0 bases, with 7 bases between them. The germline CDR1 and CDR2 sequences are MNHEY and SVGEGT. This specimen comes from a study of T cell responses to AZD1222 COVID-19 vaccine. Points from the study as a whole: The study sampled repertoires only after the peak T cell response. The donors showed a predominance of white British ancestry and of females, with possible underestimation of clonal diversity.

Profiling relied on immunoSEQ multiplex PCR, and the TCRdb table lists in-frame clones only, not all of them. The table records about 130,000 clones, around nine tenths of them present only once. The chain combines TRBV6-2 or TRBV6-3 with TRBJ1-1; D may be TRBD1 (6 bases). Source: peripheral blood, taken 28 days after the second AZD1222 dose. The receptor was isolated from an adult who received the AZD1222 COVID-19 vaccine. For the CDR3, the DNA is TGTGCCAGCAGTTACGGGGGCATGAACACTGAAGCTTTCTTT. Translated, it gives CASSYGGMNTEAFF.